The 4 T cell receptor beta chains below all came from one sample that was sequenced in a study of T cells in Graves' hyperthyroidism and ophthalmopathy. Amplification yielded TCR beta CDR3 regions, with RNA transcripts as the source. First-round RT-PCR targeting the TCR CDR3 was performed with the HTBI primer set. TCRdb re-called the multiplex PCR reads with MiXCR, one entry per CDR3 protein. The data hold fewer than 800,000 distinct CDR3 sequences, with about 15% observed a single time. The sequenced sample was blood. These receptors all stem from a man in his late teens or twenties with Graves' hyperthyroidism.

This clonotype was observed many times. The chain recombines TRBV20-1 with TRBJ2-7; 7 nucleotides align to TRBD1. The germline gives CDR1 DFQATT, CDR2 SNEGSKA (reference sequence). This CDR3 is 15 amino acids long. Losses at the gene ends were 4 bases for V and 4 bases for J; bases not matched to a gene: 13. The CDR3 here is CSATKVDDRDYEQYF. DNA of the CDR3: TGCAGTGCTACCAAAGTCGACGACAGGGATTACGAGCAGTACTTC.

The chain carries TRBV28 and TRBJ1-2; 12 positions match TRBD1. The CDR3 is 16 residues long. V lost 7 bases, J lost 6 bases, and 12 bases stayed unmatched. Germline V gives CDR1 MDHEN, CDR2 SYDVKM. As DNA, the CDR3 is TGTGCCAGCATTCAGTGGGGACAGGGGGCTTCTGATGGCTACACCTTC. Its translation: CASIQWGQGASDGYTF.

The chain is built from TRBV30 and TRBJ2-2; D not certain. The CDR3 length is 12 residues. The germline gives CDR1 GTSNPN, CDR2 SVGIG (reference sequence). Between the trimmed V and J ends, which lost 0 bases and 6 bases, there was a span of 5 bases. The CDR3 loop reads CAWSVTPGELFF. The CDR3 DNA follows: TGTGCCTGGAGTGTGACTCCCGGGGAGCTGTTTTTT.

The CDR3 sequence: CASSLDQRVHNEQFF. DNA of the CDR3: TGTGCCAGCAGTTTAGACCAGCGGGTACACAATGAGCAGTTCTTC. The rearrangement joins TRBV28 to TRBJ2-1, with D perhaps TRBD2 (6 bases). Trimming stripped 2 bases from V and 5 bases from J, with 13 bases between. The germline CDR1 and CDR2 sequences are MDHEN and SYDVKM. The length of the CDR3 is 15 residues.